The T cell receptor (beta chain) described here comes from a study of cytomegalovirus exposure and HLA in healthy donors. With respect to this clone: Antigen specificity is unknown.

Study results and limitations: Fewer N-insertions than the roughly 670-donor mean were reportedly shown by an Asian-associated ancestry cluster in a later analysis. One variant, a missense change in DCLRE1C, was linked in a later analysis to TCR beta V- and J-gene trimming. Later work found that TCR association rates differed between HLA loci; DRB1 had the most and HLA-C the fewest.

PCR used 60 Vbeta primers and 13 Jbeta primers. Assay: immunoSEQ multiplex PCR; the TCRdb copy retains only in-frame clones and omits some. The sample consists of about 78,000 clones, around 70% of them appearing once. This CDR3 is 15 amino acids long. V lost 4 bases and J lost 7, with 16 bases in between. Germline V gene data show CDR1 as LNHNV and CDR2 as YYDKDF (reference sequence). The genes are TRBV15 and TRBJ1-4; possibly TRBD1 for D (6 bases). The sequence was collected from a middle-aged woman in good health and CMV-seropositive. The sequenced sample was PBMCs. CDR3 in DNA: TGTGCCACCAGCACATCCCCCCCGACAGGTGAAAAACTGTTTTTT. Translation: CATSTSPPTGEKLFF.